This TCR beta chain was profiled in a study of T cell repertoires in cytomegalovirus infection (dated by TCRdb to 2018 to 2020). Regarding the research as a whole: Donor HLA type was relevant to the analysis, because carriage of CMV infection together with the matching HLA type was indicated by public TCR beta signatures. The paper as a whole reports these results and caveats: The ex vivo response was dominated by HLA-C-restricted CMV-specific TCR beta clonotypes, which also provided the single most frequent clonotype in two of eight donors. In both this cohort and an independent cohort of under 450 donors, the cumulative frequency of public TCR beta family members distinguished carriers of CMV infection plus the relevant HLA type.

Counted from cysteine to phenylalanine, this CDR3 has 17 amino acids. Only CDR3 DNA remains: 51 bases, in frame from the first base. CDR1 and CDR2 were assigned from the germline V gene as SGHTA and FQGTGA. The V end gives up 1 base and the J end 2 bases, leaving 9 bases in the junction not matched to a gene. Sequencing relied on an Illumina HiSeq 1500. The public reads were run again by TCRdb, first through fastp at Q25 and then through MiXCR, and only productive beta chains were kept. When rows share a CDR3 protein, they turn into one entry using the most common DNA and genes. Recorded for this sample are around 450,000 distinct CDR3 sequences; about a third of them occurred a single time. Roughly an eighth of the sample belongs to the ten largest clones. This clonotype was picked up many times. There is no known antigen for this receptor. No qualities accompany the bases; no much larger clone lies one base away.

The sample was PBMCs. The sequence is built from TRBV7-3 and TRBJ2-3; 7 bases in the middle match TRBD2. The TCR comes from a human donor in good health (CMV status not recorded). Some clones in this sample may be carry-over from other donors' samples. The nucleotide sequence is TGTGCCAGCAGCTTAAGAGGAGCGGGGCCAACCACAGATACGCAGTATTTT. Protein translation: CASSLRGAGPTTDTQYF.